This T cell receptor beta chain was documented in a study of glioma-infiltrating T cells. Using RNA template, CDR3s of TCR alpha and beta were amplified with iRepertoire arm-PCR. Input was 100-400 ng of tissue mRNA or PBMC total RNA. One entry per CDR3 protein, called by TCRdb with MiXCR from the multiplex PCR reads. The data contain approximately 400,000 distinct CDR3 sequences, roughly two fifths of them seen just once; the ten biggest clones take up 12%. From germline, CDR1 is SEHNR and CDR2 FQNEAQ (reference sequence). V dropped 8 bases and J dropped 0 bases, with 10 bases sitting between them. This CDR3 comprises 13 residues.

V gene TRBV7-9 combines with J gene TRBJ1-1; D uncertain. Sequencing was performed on glioma tissue, nonneoplastic brain tissue, or PBMCs (not recorded which). This clonotype was sampled from a human donor with low-grade glioma or glioblastoma, undergoing nonglioma brain surgery, or in good health (not recorded which). This chain's CDR3 is CASGEYMNTEAFF. The DNA for the CDR3 is TGTGCCAGCGGGGAATATATGAACACTGAAGCTTTCTTT.